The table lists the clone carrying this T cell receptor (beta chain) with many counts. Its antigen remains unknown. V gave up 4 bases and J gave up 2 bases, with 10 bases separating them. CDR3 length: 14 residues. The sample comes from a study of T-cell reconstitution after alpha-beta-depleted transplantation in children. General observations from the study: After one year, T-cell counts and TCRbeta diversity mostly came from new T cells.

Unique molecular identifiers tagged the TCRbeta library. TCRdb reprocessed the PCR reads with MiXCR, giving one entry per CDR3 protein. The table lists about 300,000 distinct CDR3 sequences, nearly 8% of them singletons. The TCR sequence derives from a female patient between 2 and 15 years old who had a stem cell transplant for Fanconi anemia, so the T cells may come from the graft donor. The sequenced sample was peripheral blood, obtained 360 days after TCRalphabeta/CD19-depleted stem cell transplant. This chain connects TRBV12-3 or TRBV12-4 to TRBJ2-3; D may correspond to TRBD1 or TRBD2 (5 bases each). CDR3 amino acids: CASSSGPFTDTQYF. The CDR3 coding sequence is TGTGCCAGCAGTTCGGGACCTTTCACAGATACGCAGTATTTT.